What follows are 15 T cell receptor beta chains derived from one specimen sequenced in a study of blood T cell repertoires in COVID-19. TCRdb's copy holds only in-frame clones and misses some; the assay was immunoSEQ multiplex PCR. Here the sample spans 240,000 or so clones, just under 90% being singletons. Material for sequencing was PBMCs or T cells enriched from blood (not recorded which). Source of these receptors: a man in his forties or fifties who had been exposed to COVID-19.

The chain combines TRBV25-1 with TRBJ1-2; TRBD1 is a possible D gene (6 bases). Germline V gene sequence: CDR1 MGHDK, CDR2 SYGVNS. V shed 2 bases and J shed 2 bases, with 9 bases lying between them. The CDR3 extends over 14 amino acids. The CDR3: CASSEGQRNYGYTF. The CDR3 DNA follows: TGTGCCAGCAGTGAAGGACAGAGAAACTATGGCTACACCTTC.

The V call is TRBV9, the J call TRBJ2-3, with D tentatively TRBD2 (6 bases). The CDR3 spans 14 residues. Per the germline V gene, CDR1 is SGDLS and CDR2 is YYNGEE. Trimming removed 4 bases at V and 2 bases at J, with 11 bases between. CDR3 protein: CASSPLGLTDTQYF. The CDR3 DNA reads as TGTGCCAGCAGCCCCCTGGGACTCACAGATACGCAGTATTTT.

The rearrangement uses TRBV6-2 or TRBV6-3 and TRBJ1-1; 9 bases match TRBD1. Germline trimming cut 6 bases from V and 7 bases from J; bases unmatched to any gene: 12. This CDR3 is 15 amino acids long. From germline, CDR1 is MNHEY and CDR2 SVGEGT. The CDR3 spells CASSRITGGGGEAFF. The CDR3, as DNA: TGTGCCAGCAGCCGCATCACAGGGGGCGGTGGTGAAGCTTTCTTT.

This rearrangement joins TRBV2 to TRBJ1-4; tentatively, D is TRBD1 (6 bases). Germline V CDR1 and CDR2: SNHLY, FYNNEI. Trimming removed 6 bases at V and 8 bases at J, with 16 bases between. The CDR3 covers 14 residues. The CDR3 DNA reads as TGTGCCAGCAGCCAGACAGGATCGGACGAAAAACTGTTTTTT. This sequence encodes CASSQTGSDEKLFF.

The J gene is TRBJ1-1, the V gene TRBV28, with 7 bases identical to TRBD1. Trimming removed 6 bases from V and 5 bases from J; junction bases left unmatched: 15. The CDR3 loop spans 16 amino acids. Germline V gene lookup returns CDR1 MDHEN and CDR2 SYDVKM. The CDR3 reads CASRMDDRAQDTEAFF. For the CDR3, the DNA is TGTGCCAGCAGGATGGACGACAGGGCACAGGATACTGAAGCTTTCTTT.

The CDR3 loop is CASSFTENTEAFF. CDR3 DNA sequence: TGTGCCAGCAGCTTTACAGAGAACACTGAAGCTTTCTTT. The chain links TRBV7-3 to TRBJ1-1; D not resolved. This CDR3 spans 13 amino acids. V was pared by 3 bases and J by 1 base, with 6 bases between. Germline V gene sequence: CDR1 SGHTA, CDR2 FQGTGA.

This clone was recorded a few times. The chain joins TRBV30 to TRBJ1-2; D remains ambiguous. The CDR3 loop spans 19 amino acids. The germline gives CDR1 GTSNPN, CDR2 SVGIG (reference sequence). V was shortened by 0 bases and J by 2 bases, with 25 bases between the two germline ends. In nucleotides, the CDR3 is TGTGCCTGGAGTGTCGAATTCTTTAGGCGGGAGATACAAAACTATGGCTACACCTTC. Its protein is CAWSVEFFRREIQNYGYTF.

The V and J genes are TRBV7-3 and TRBJ2-2, with 14 bases fitting TRBD2. Trimming took 6 bases from V and 3 from J; bases not matched to a gene: 12. Germline assignment: CDR1 SGHTA and CDR2 FQGTGA. This CDR3 has 19 amino acids. In DNA, the CDR3 is TGTGCCAGCAGACTACACGGGACTAGCGGGAGTATATACACCGGGGAGCTGTTTTTT. The encoded protein is CASRLHGTSGSIYTGELFF.

As DNA, the CDR3 is TGTGCCAGCTTACCCAGGGGACAAACCTACGAGCAGTACTTC. This encodes CASLPRGQTYEQYF. This sequence joins TRBV25-1 and TRBJ2-7; tentatively, D is TRBD1 (6 bases). This CDR3 has 14 residues. The V end was cut by 8 bases, the J end by 2 bases, with 16 bases between. Per the germline V gene, CDR1 is MGHDK and CDR2 is SYGVNS.

J is TRBJ2-7 and V is TRBV12-3 or TRBV12-4, with 7 positions matching TRBD1. V shed 4 bases, J shed 5 bases, and the junction held 5 bases outside the gene matches. The CDR3 is 13 amino acids. The CDR3 sequence: CASSSTGDHEQYV. In DNA form, the CDR3 reads TGTGCCAGCAGTTCCACAGGGGACCACGAGCAGTACGTC.

The rearrangement links TRBV5-1 to TRBJ2-1, with a possible D match to TRBD2 (6 bases). V lost 0 bases and J lost 3, with 10 bases in between. Germline CDR1 SGHRS, CDR2 YFSETQ. This CDR3 region has 15 residues. Here the CDR3 DNA reads TGCGCCAGCAGCTTGGCTGGGGGGAACTACAATGAGCAGTTCTTC. Amino acids: CASSLAGGNYNEQFF.

The chain carries TRBV4-1 and TRBJ1-5; D not certain. The CDR3 spans 16 residues. Germline loops: CDR1 MGHRA, CDR2 YSYEKL. V dropped 1 base and J dropped 2 bases, with 12 bases sitting between them. CDR3 loop: CASSQGFWAGNQPQHF. CDR3 nucleotide sequence: TGCGCCAGCAGCCAAGGGTTCTGGGCTGGCAATCAGCCCCAGCATTTT.

V gene TRBV7-9 combines with J gene TRBJ2-3, with TRBD2 matching 12 bases. Germline V CDR1 and CDR2: SEHNR, FQNEAQ (reference sequence). The CDR3 consists of 15 residues. V trimming: 5 bases; J trimming: 6 bases; junction bases outside the gene matches: 6. The CDR3 DNA reads TGTGCCAGCAGCCCGACTAGCGGGAGAGAGGATACGCAGTATTTT. It is translated as CASSPTSGREDTQYF.

The chain combines TRBV6-1 with TRBJ2-5; tentative D call: TRBD2 (7 bases). V was shortened by 1 base and J by 5 bases, with 11 bases between the two germline ends. The CDR3 is 14 residues long. From germline, CDR1 is MNHNS and CDR2 SASEGT. Here the CDR3 DNA reads TGTGCCAGCAGTGAAGTGGGGGGGCGTGAGACCCAGTACTTC. The encoded protein is CASSEVGGRETQYF.

About this clone: In the same sample, other DNA sequences code for this CDR3. V gene TRBV5-4 combines with J gene TRBJ2-1; D is unclear. The CDR3 runs 15 residues. CDR1 and CDR2 (germline): SGHNT, YYREEE (reference sequence). Trimming left V 0 bases short and J 0 bases short, with 7 bases between. CDR3 sequence: CASSLDSRSYNEQFF. For the CDR3, the DNA is TGTGCCAGCAGCTTGGATAGCCGCTCCTACAATGAGCAGTTCTTC. The full variable domain, in which reference TRBV5-4 and TRBJ2-1 provide the parts outside the CDR3, is ETGVTQSPTHLIKTRGQQVTLRCSSQSGHNTVSWYQQALGQGPQFIFQYYREEENGRGNFPPRFSGLQFPNYSSELNVNALELDDSALYLCASSLDSRSYNEQFFGPGTRLTVL.